This passage covers 29 T cell receptor beta chains from one sample sequenced in a study of T cell repertoires in cytomegalovirus infection. TCRdb called the reads again in MiXCR, with one record for every CDR3 protein. The table records just over 300,000 distinct CDR3 sequences, roughly a sixth of them present only once. The sequenced material came from PBMCs. The receptors derive from a human donor in good health (CMV status not recorded). Some clones in this sample may be carry-over from other donors' samples.

Many counts were recorded for this clonotype. V is TRBV6-2 or TRBV6-3 and J is TRBJ2-7, with a tentative D call TRBD2 (6 bases). This CDR3 is built from 13 residues. The V end was cut by 7 bases, the J end by 4 bases, with 14 bases between. Per germline, CDR1 MNHEY and CDR2 SVGEGT. CDR3 amino acids: CASTTTGGYEQYF. The DNA of the CDR3 is TGTGCCAGCACGACGACCGGGGGATACGAGCAGTACTTC.

This clonotype has a handful of counts. This chain joins TRBV6-2 or TRBV6-3 and TRBJ2-2; D gene unclear. This CDR3 comprises 16 residues. The germline V and J ends were trimmed by 7 bases and 2 bases, with 17 bases remaining between them. Germline values: CDR1 MNHEY, CDR2 SVGEGT. This CDR3 is CASTNPPGLNTGELFF. CDR3 coding DNA: TGTGCCAGCACCAATCCGCCCGGGTTAAACACCGGGGAGCTGTTTTTT.

This chain uses TRBV9 with TRBJ2-1; TRBD1 matches 9 bases. This CDR3 comprises 15 residues. The J segment lost 6 bases and the V segment lost 1 base, leaving 5 bases of the junction unmatched. CDR1 and CDR2 (germline): SGDLS, YYNGEE. CDR3 protein: CASSVLPGQGNEQFF. The DNA for the CDR3 is TGTGCCAGCAGCGTACTACCGGGACAGGGCAATGAGCAGTTCTTC.

A few counts support this clonotype. This sequence joins TRBV20-1 and TRBJ1-1; D is undetermined. The V end was cut by 2 bases, the J end by 1 base, with 8 bases between. The CDR3 runs to 13 residues. Looked up from germline, CDR1 is DFQATT and CDR2 is SNEGSKA (reference sequence). The CDR3 DNA reads as TGCAGTGCTAGACGACAACCGAACACTGAAGCTTTCTTT. This sequence encodes CSARRQPNTEAFF.

The V gene is TRBV4-3, the J gene TRBJ2-7; D may be TRBD1 (5 bases). V was pared by 0 bases and J by 5 bases, with 14 bases between. Germline-derived CDR1 and CDR2 are LGHNA and YSLEER. The CDR3 totals 15 residues. CDR3 coding DNA: TGCGCCAGCAGCCAAGACAGGGCGTCGCTCAACGAGCAGTACTTC. Encoded protein: CASSQDRASLNEQYF.

A few counts support this clonotype. The gene calls are TRBV4-2 and TRBJ1-5, with unresolved D. Trimming left V 2 bases short and J 4 bases short, with 9 bases between. Germline CDR1 LGHNA, CDR2 YNFKEQ. This CDR3 region has 14 residues. The CDR3 DNA sequence: TGTGCCAGCAGCCAACGGATGGGGAATCAGCCCCAGCATTTT. Encoded protein: CASSQRMGNQPQHF.

The V call is TRBV20-1, the J call TRBJ1-5; D unresolved. The germline V gene has CDR1 DFQATT and CDR2 SNEGSKA (reference sequence). The CDR3 is 12 amino acids. V was clipped by 5 bases and J by 2 bases, with 7 bases between them. As DNA, the CDR3 is TGCAGTGCTGCCCGGGGCAATCAGCCCCAGCATTTT. This gives the protein CSAARGNQPQHF.

CDR3 nucleotides: TGTGCCAGCAGCTTAGAATTCTTTAACTATGGCTACACCTTC. Amino acid sequence: CASSLEFFNYGYTF. The chain recombines TRBV5-6 with TRBJ1-2; D remains ambiguous. The V and J ends lost 2 bases and 1 base respectively, with 9 bases between them. Germline CDR1 and CDR2: SGHDT and YYEEEE. CDR3 length: 14 amino acids. The whole variable domain, filled in from reference TRBV5-6 and TRBJ1-2, reads DAGVTQSPTHLIKTRGQQVTLRCSPKSGHDTVSWYQQALGQGPQFIFQYYEEEERQRGNFPDRFSGHQFPNYSSELNVNALLLGDSALYLCASSLEFFNYGYTFGSGTRLTVV.

This clonotype was seen ten or more times. The chain employs TRBV7-9 and TRBJ1-5; TRBD1 might be the D (5 bases). Germline V gene data show CDR1 as SEHNR and CDR2 as FQNEAQ (reference sequence). This CDR3 has 13 amino acids. V lost 6 bases and J 5 bases, leaving 11 bases between the germline ends. This CDR3 reads CASSRRGDQPQHF. CDR3 coding DNA: TGTGCCAGCAGTCGTCGAGGGGATCAGCCCCAGCATTTT. Complete variable domain (other parts from reference TRBV7-9 and TRBJ1-5): DTGVSQNPRHKITKRGQNVTFRCDPISEHNRLYWYRQTLGQGPEFLTYFQNEAQLEKSRLLSDRFSAERPKGSFSTLEIQRTEQGDSAMYLCASSRRGDQPQHFGDGTRLSIL.

The chain couples TRBV6-2 or TRBV6-3 to TRBJ2-1; D may be TRBD1 or TRBD2 (6 bases each). V was shortened by 5 bases and J by 5 bases, with 16 bases between the two germline ends. CDR3 length: 15 amino acids. The germline V gene encodes CDR1 MNHEY and CDR2 SVGEGT. The CDR3 region is CASSSSWGADNEQFF. The CDR3 DNA is TGTGCCAGCAGTAGTTCGTGGGGGGCGGACAATGAGCAGTTCTTC.

This clonotype was seen ten or more times. This chain links TRBV12-3 or TRBV12-4 with TRBJ2-3, with TRBD2 matching over 8 bases. V lost 5 bases, J lost 4 bases, and 2 bases stayed unmatched. This CDR3 is 13 amino acids long. The CDR3 region has the DNA TGTGCCAGCAGTCCCGGGGGGGCAGATACGCAGTATTTT. Its protein product is CASSPGGADTQYF.

This chain connects TRBV20-1 to TRBJ1-2; 11 nucleotides line up with TRBD1. Germline lookup yields CDR1 DFQATT and CDR2 SNEGSKA (reference sequence). The V gene end was trimmed by 6 bases and the J gene end by 5 bases; junction bases not matched to a gene: 11. The CDR3 has 15 amino acids. CDR3 in DNA: TGCAGTGCCACTCCCGGACAGGGGGCGCGTTATGGCTACACCTTC. Protein product: CSATPGQGARYGYTF.

In its sample, this clonotype was seen a few times. The chain has TRBV6-2 or TRBV6-3 and TRBJ1-2; D ambiguous. V lost 5 bases, J lost 2 bases, and 15 bases lay in between. CDR3 length equals 15 residues. Germline V lookup: CDR1 MNHEY, CDR2 SVGEGT. CDR3 in DNA: TGTGCCAGCAGTGCCTACAGAAGCGAGAACTATGGCTACACCTTC. Its translation is CASSAYRSENYGYTF.

V gene TRBV12-3 or TRBV12-4 combines with J gene TRBJ2-7; no clear D gene. The CDR3 covers 13 residues. V dropped 6 bases and J dropped 0 bases, with 9 bases sitting between them. CDR3 sequence: CASRVSGSYEQYF. CDR3 in DNA: TGTGCCAGCAGGGTATCAGGCTCCTACGAGCAGTACTTC.

The chain recombines TRBV19 with TRBJ2-7, with 7 bases matching TRBD2. Germline trimming cut 5 bases from V and 3 bases from J; bases unmatched to any gene: 7. The CDR3 length is 14 residues. CDR1 and CDR2 from the germline V gene are LNHDA and SQIVND (reference sequence). The chain's CDR3 is CASSPSGRVYEQYF. Written as DNA, the CDR3 is TGTGCCAGTAGTCCCTCTGGGAGGGTCTACGAGCAGTACTTC. Using reference TRBV19 and TRBJ2-7 for the parts outside the CDR3, the full variable domain is DGGITQSPKYLFRKEGQNVTLSCEQNLNHDAMYWYRQDPGQGLRLIYYSQIVNDFQKGDIAEGYSVSREKKESFPLTVTSAQKNPTAFYLCASSPSGRVYEQYFGPGTRLTVT.

This clonotype was detected only a few times. In DNA, the CDR3 is TGTGCCAGTATCACCACTACTAGCGGGGAGAACAATGAGCAGTTCTTC. It translates to CASITTTSGENNEQFF. This chain connects TRBV19 to TRBJ2-1, with 10 bases fitting TRBD2. Trimming at V came to 7 bases and at J to 5 bases, leaving 11 bases not matched to a gene. Germline V lookup: CDR1 LNHDA, CDR2 SQIVND (reference sequence). The CDR3 runs 16 residues. Complete variable domain (other parts from reference TRBV19 and TRBJ2-1): DGGITQSPKYLFRKEGQNVTLSCEQNLNHDAMYWYRQDPGQGLRLIYYSQIVNDFQKGDIAEGYSVSREKKESFPLTVTSAQKNPTAFYLCASITTTSGENNEQFFGPGTRLTVL.

This clonotype has at least ten counts. For the CDR3, the DNA is TGTGCCAGCAGCGTCTCAGGGGGGTTCATGAACACTGAAGCTTTCTTT. As protein: CASSVSGGFMNTEAFF. The chain has TRBV7-8 and TRBJ1-1, with 7 nucleotides matching TRBD1. V was clipped by 5 bases and J by 0 bases; unmatched bases: 9. The germline CDR1 and CDR2 sequences are SGHVS and FQNEAQ. The CDR3 contains 16 residues.

In DNA form, the CDR3 reads TGTGCCAGCAGCTACCTGGGGAGCCACGAGCAGTACTTC. Translated: CASSYLGSHEQYF. The rearrangement uses TRBV3-1 and TRBJ2-7; possible D gene TRBD2, 5 bases. The CDR3 is made up of 13 amino acids. Trimming stripped 5 bases from V and 5 bases from J, with 13 bases between. Germline loops: CDR1 LGHDT, CDR2 YNNKEL (reference sequence).

The genes are TRBV6-2 or TRBV6-3 and TRBJ2-7; no clear D. The CDR3 runs 14 residues. Trimming shortened V by 8 bases and J by 3 bases, and 17 bases separated the two germline ends. CDR1 is MNHEY, CDR2 SVGEGT, per germline. The CDR3 reads CASALGPGVYEQYF. The DNA for the CDR3 is TGTGCCAGCGCCCTCGGTCCAGGCGTCTACGAGCAGTACTTC.

The gene calls are TRBV7-9 and TRBJ2-1; TRBD2 matches 16 bases. The CDR3 loop spans 18 amino acids. J was trimmed by 5 bases and V by 5 bases; bases with no gene match: 9. Germline V gene sequence: CDR1 SEHNR, CDR2 FQNEAQ (reference sequence). For the CDR3, the DNA is TGTGCCAGCAGCCGATCCGGGACTAGCGGGGGGGGAAACAATGAGCAGTTCTTC. Protein: CASSRSGTSGGGNNEQFF. Using reference TRBV7-9 and TRBJ2-1 for the parts outside the CDR3, the full variable domain is DTGVSQNPRHKITKRGQNVTFRCDPISEHNRLYWYRQTLGQGPEFLTYFQNEAQLEKSRLLSDRFSAERPKGSFSTLEIQRTEQGDSAMYLCASSRSGTSGGGNNEQFFGPGTRLTVL.

V and J are TRBV5-6 and TRBJ2-2; TRBD2 is a possible D gene (7 bases). The CDR3 length is 14 residues. Trimming took off 4 bases at V and 3 bases at J, with 10 bases between the two ends. Germline assignment: CDR1 SGHDT and CDR2 YYEEEE. As DNA, the CDR3 is TGTGCCAGCAGCCGGGGGGCTGACACCGGGGAGCTGTTTTTT. Translated, it gives CASSRGADTGELFF.

This clonotype was found a few times. The gene calls are TRBV6-6 and TRBJ1-3, with D uncertain. Germline loops: CDR1 MNHNY, CDR2 SVGAGI (reference sequence). The CDR3 runs to 16 residues. V lost 2 bases and J lost 0, with 11 bases in between. The DNA of the CDR3 is TGTGCCAGCAGTTACGGTACGGGAGCCTCTGGAAACACCATATATTTT. Translating gives CASSYGTGASGNTIYF.

Note on this clonotype: At one boundary the junction diverges from the germline segment, which might be a read error. The rearrangement uses TRBV5-1 and TRBJ2-7; 9 nucleotides agree with TRBD1. Germline V gene sequence: CDR1 SGHRS, CDR2 YFSETQ. The length of the CDR3 is 14 residues. The CDR3 sequence is CASSSGQGTYEQYF. In DNA, the CDR3 is TGTGCCAGCAGTTCTGGACAGGGGACCTACGAGCAGTACTTC. Full variable domain (outside the CDR3, taken from reference TRBV5-1 and TRBJ2-7): KAGVTQTPRYLIKTRGQQVTLSCSPISGHRSVSWYQQTPGQGLQFLFEYFSETQRNKGNFPGRFSGRQFSNSRSEMNVSTLELGDSALYLCASSSGQGTYEQYFGPGTRLTVT.

This clonotype turned up a few times. The rearrangement uses TRBV6-1 and TRBJ1-6, with D unclear. The CDR3 spans 12 residues. V was shortened by 6 bases and J by 6 bases, with 6 bases between the two germline ends. Germline lookup yields CDR1 MNHNS and CDR2 SASEGT. The DNA for the CDR3 is TGTGCCAGCAGGGGCGGTAATTCACCCCTCCACTTT. It specifies CASRGGNSPLHF.

Only a few counts were recorded for this clonotype. The rearrangement uses TRBV20-1 and TRBJ2-1; TRBD2 might be the D (7 bases). V was trimmed by 3 bases and J by 5 bases, leaving 14 bases between them. Germline V gene sequence: CDR1 DFQATT, CDR2 SNEGSKA (reference sequence). The CDR3 spans 14 residues. CDR3 in amino acids: CSARRGGQNNEQFF. DNA for the CDR3: TGCAGTGCTAGGAGGGGGGGGCAGAACAATGAGCAGTTCTTC.

The sample holds many counts of this clonotype. The CDR3: CASSGTTGLDYEQYF. CDR3 bases: TGTGCCAGCAGTGGTACTACAGGGTTAGACTACGAGCAGTACTTC. This chain connects TRBV12-3 or TRBV12-4 to TRBJ2-7; D is possibly TRBD1 (6 bases). V was shortened by 5 bases and J by 3 bases, with 17 bases between the two germline ends. The CDR3 runs 15 residues.

Only a few counts were recorded for this clonotype. The rearrangement joins TRBV18 to TRBJ2-3, with TRBD2 matching over 10 bases. The CDR3 has 16 residues. Germline V gene lookup returns CDR1 KGHSH and CDR2 LQKENI. V gave up 1 base and J gave up 3 bases; unmatched junction bases: 4. The CDR3 spells CASSPRASGGTDTQYF. CDR3 sequence (DNA): TGTGCCAGCTCACCACGGGCTAGCGGGGGTACAGATACGCAGTATTTT.

This clonotype occurred many times. The chain links TRBV25-1 to TRBJ1-4; a possible D gene is TRBD1 (6 bases). V was cut by 2 bases and J by 12 bases, with 10 bases left in between. The CDR3 spans 12 residues. CDR1 and CDR2 from the germline V gene are MGHDK and SYGVNS. The CDR3 region is CASSEQGWELFF. For the CDR3, the DNA is TGTGCCAGCAGTGAACAGGGGTGGGAACTGTTTTTT.

This clonotype was seen more than once but under ten times. In DNA, the CDR3 is TGCAGTGCTAGAGATACCGTGAGGGGCACCGGGGAGCTGTTTTTT. Protein product: CSARDTVRGTGELFF. The chain has TRBV20-1 and TRBJ2-2; the D call may be TRBD1 or TRBD2 (5 bases each). The V end lost 0 bases, the J end lost 4 bases, and 12 bases lay between the germline ends. The germline V gene encodes CDR1 DFQATT and CDR2 SNEGSKA (reference sequence). The CDR3 sequence is 15 residues long.